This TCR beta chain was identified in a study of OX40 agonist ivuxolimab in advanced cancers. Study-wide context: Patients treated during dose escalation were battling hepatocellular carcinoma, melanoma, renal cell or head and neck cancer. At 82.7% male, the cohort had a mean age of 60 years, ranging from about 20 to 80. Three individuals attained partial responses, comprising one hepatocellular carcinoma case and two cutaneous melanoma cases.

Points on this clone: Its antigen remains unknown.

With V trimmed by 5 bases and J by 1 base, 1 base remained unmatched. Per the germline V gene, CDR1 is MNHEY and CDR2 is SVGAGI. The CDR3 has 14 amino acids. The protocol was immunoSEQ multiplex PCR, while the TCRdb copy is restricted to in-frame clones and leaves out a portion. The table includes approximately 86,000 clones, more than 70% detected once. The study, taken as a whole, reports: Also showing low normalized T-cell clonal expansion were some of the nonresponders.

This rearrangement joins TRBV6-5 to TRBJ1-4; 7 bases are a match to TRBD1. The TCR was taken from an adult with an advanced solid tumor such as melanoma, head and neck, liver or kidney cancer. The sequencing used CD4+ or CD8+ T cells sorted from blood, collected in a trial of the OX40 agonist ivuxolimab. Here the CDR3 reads CASSDRETNEKLFF. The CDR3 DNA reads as TGTGCCAGCAGTGACAGGGAAACTAATGAAAAACTGTTTTTT.